The 21 T cell receptor beta chains below come from one sample, sequenced in a study of T cell responses to AZD1222 COVID-19 vaccine. The data were produced by immunoSEQ multiplex PCR, yet TCRdb's version contains in-frame clones alone and is incomplete. The sample records some 150,000 clones, roughly nine tenths being singletons. The sequences come from peripheral blood, collected 28 days after the second AZD1222 dose. The receptors come from an adult who received the AZD1222 COVID-19 vaccine.

The rearrangement joins TRBV11-2 to TRBJ1-1, with 8 nucleotides matching TRBD1. There are 12 residues in the CDR3. Trimming took 5 bases from V and 7 from J; bases not matched to a gene: 3. CDR1 is SGHAT, CDR2 FQNNGV, per germline. The chain's CDR3 is CASSHGTGEAFF. The CDR3 DNA follows: TGTGCCAGCAGCCATGGGACAGGTGAAGCTTTCTTT.

The chain recombines TRBV28 with TRBJ2-5; D is undetermined. The CDR3 consists of 11 residues. CDR1 is MDHEN, CDR2 SYDVKM, per germline. The germline V and J ends were trimmed by 6 bases and 10 bases, with 12 bases remaining between them. The CDR3 here is CASSNLDFQYF. The CDR3 DNA sequence: TGTGCCAGCAGCAATCTAGATTTCCAGTACTTC. Full variable domain (missing parts from reference TRBV28 and TRBJ2-5): DVKVTQSSRYLVKRTGEKVFLECVQDMDHENMFWYRQDPGLGLRLIYFSYDVKMKEKGDIPEGYSVSREKKERFSLILESASTNQTSMYLCASSNLDFQYFGPGTRLLVL.

The chain carries TRBV27 and TRBJ1-1; D might be TRBD1 (5 bases). Germline CDR1 reads MNHEY; CDR2 reads SMNVEV (reference sequence). This CDR3 has 13 amino acids. With 6 bases removed from V and 1 base from J, the gap between germline ends came to 9 bases. CDR3 amino acids: CASRKTANTEAFF. Here the CDR3 DNA reads TGTGCCAGCAGGAAGACAGCGAACACTGAAGCTTTCTTT.

The chain recombines TRBV19 with TRBJ2-7; 8 nucleotides agree with TRBD2. Germline-derived CDR1 and CDR2 are LNHDA and SQIVND (reference sequence). V gave up 5 bases and J gave up 2 bases; unmatched junction bases: 8. The CDR3 is made up of 15 amino acids. The CDR3 region is CASSYRAGVPYEQYF. Written as DNA, the CDR3 is TGTGCCAGTAGTTATCGAGCGGGAGTCCCCTACGAGCAGTACTTC.

This chain uses TRBV7-2 with TRBJ1-5; D unclear. Per germline, CDR1 SGHTA and CDR2 FQGNSA. CDR3 length: 15 residues. V lost 2 bases and J lost 3, with 11 bases in between. The CDR3 protein is CASSLPGNLNQPQHF. The CDR3 nucleotides are TGTGCCAGCAGCTTACCGGGGAATCTCAATCAGCCCCAGCATTTT.

The chain employs TRBV11-3 and TRBJ2-7, with D tentatively TRBD1 (6 bases). The CDR3 has 12 amino acids. V was clipped by 5 bases and J by 4 bases, with 9 bases between them. Germline CDR1 SGHNT, CDR2 YENEEA. CDR3 protein: CASSPQGYEQYF. CDR3 in DNA: TGTGCCAGCAGCCCTCAGGGGTACGAGCAGTACTTC.

A remark on this clone: At one boundary the junction diverges from the germline segment, which might be a read error. This chain joins TRBV4-3 and TRBJ1-1; 8 bases agree with TRBD1. From germline, CDR1 is LGHNA and CDR2 YSLEER. CDR3 size: 15 residues. CDR3: CASSQDQGANTEASF. The CDR3 DNA reads as TGCGCCAGCAGCCAAGACCAGGGGGCGAACACTGAAGCTTCCTTT.

The V call is TRBV7-2, the J call TRBJ1-5; perhaps TRBD1 as D (5 bases). The V gene lost 2 bases and the J gene lost 4 bases, with 12 bases spanning the gap. The CDR3 has 15 residues. Germline V lookup: CDR1 SGHTA, CDR2 FQGNSA. The CDR3 loop reads CASSLLGTTNQPQHF. DNA for the CDR3: TGTGCCAGCAGCTTACTCGGGACTACAAATCAGCCCCAGCATTTT. The whole variable domain, remainder taken from reference TRBV7-2 and TRBJ1-5, is GAGVSQSPSNKVTEKGKDVELRCDPISGHTALYWYRQSLGQGLEFLIYFQGNSAPDKSGLPSDRFSAERTGGSVSTLTIQRTQQEDSAVYLCASSLLGTTNQPQHFGDGTRLSIL.

The chain couples TRBV7-9 to TRBJ1-4; D is unclear. CDR1 SEHNR and CDR2 FQNEAQ come from the germline V gene (reference sequence). This CDR3 contains 14 residues. Trimming shortened V by 1 base and J by 5 bases, and 8 bases separated the two germline ends. The CDR3, as DNA: TGTGCCAGCAGCTTAGACAGTAGGAATGAAAAACTGTTTTTT. This translates into CASSLDSRNEKLFF.

This chain links TRBV19 with TRBJ1-2, with TRBD1 as a possible D gene (6 bases). V was cut by 3 bases and J by 3 bases, with 11 bases left in between. CDR1 is LNHDA, CDR2 SQIVND, per germline (reference sequence). This CDR3 contains 14 residues. CDR3 sequence reads: CASSIEGGHYGYTF. The CDR3 DNA follows: TGTGCCAGTAGTATTGAGGGGGGGCACTATGGCTACACCTTC.

The chain joins TRBV28 to TRBJ2-1, with D possibly matching TRBD2 (6 bases). The length of the CDR3 is 16 residues. Per the germline V gene, CDR1 is MDHEN and CDR2 is SYDVKM. V was pared by 1 base and J by 0 bases, with 10 bases between. The CDR3: CASSLSDGGSYNEQFF. In nucleotides, the CDR3 is TGTGCCAGCAGTTTATCCGACGGGGGCTCCTACAATGAGCAGTTCTTC.

The rearrangement joins TRBV7-3 to TRBJ2-5; the D call may be TRBD1 or TRBD2 (5 bases each). Germline V gene data show CDR1 as SGHTA and CDR2 as FQGTGA. V lost 0 bases and J 4 bases, leaving 12 bases between the germline ends. The CDR3 is 15 amino acids. In DNA form, the CDR3 reads TGTGCCAGCAGCTTAACGGGGACCCCTAGAGAGACCCAGTACTTC. Protein product: CASSLTGTPRETQYF.

This chain joins TRBV28 and TRBJ1-2; unclear D gene. CDR3 length: 11 amino acids. V was trimmed by 6 bases and J by 4 bases, leaving 6 bases between them. Looked up from germline, CDR1 is MDHEN and CDR2 is SYDVKM. In nucleotides, the CDR3 is TGTGCCAGCAGGGAGGGCTATGGCTACACCTTC. It codes for CASREGYGYTF.

The chain couples TRBV7-9 to TRBJ1-2; possibly TRBD1 for D (5 bases). Germline lookup yields CDR1 SEHNR and CDR2 FQNEAQ (reference sequence). The V end lost 1 base, the J end lost 6 bases, and 15 bases lay between the germline ends. There are 15 residues in the CDR3. CDR3 in amino acids: CASSLVSGTANGYTF. The CDR3 DNA is TGTGCCAGCAGCTTAGTGAGTGGGACTGCTAATGGCTACACCTTC.

On this clone itself: Other nucleotide sequences from this sample produce the same CDR3. The CDR3 DNA reads as TGTGCCAGCAGCCCCCGTGACACTGAAGCTTTCTTT. Translation gives CASSPRDTEAFF. This chain links TRBV28 with TRBJ1-1; D is unclear. Germline CDR1 MDHEN, CDR2 SYDVKM. The CDR3 extends over 12 amino acids. The V end lost 6 bases, the J end lost 3 bases, and 8 bases lay between the germline ends.

V is TRBV28 and J is TRBJ1-4, with 7 bases lining up with TRBD1. The CDR3 covers 15 residues. V dropped 6 bases and J dropped 8; count of bases not matched to a gene: 12. Germline-derived CDR1 and CDR2 are MDHEN and SYDVKM. DNA of the CDR3: TGTGCCAGCAGATCGGGACAGCGAGGCCCAGAAAAACTGTTTTTT. Amino acids: CASRSGQRGPEKLFF.

The rearrangement links TRBV6-4 to TRBJ1-6, with 7 bases identical to TRBD1. This CDR3 has 15 residues. V trimming: 6 bases; J trimming: 5 bases; junction bases outside the gene matches: 7. Germline CDR1 reads MRHNA; CDR2 reads SNTAGT. The CDR3 reads CASRARGTDNSPLHF. CDR3 DNA sequence: TGTGCCAGCAGGGCGAGAGGGACAGATAATTCACCCCTCCACTTT.

V usage is TRBV7-8 and J usage is TRBJ2-7; D uncertain. The CDR3 is 16 residues long. CDR1 SGHVS and CDR2 FQNEAQ come from the germline V gene. Trimming left V 1 base short and J 5 bases short, with 18 bases between. The CDR3 is CASSLGRLDPPDEQYF. CDR3 sequence (DNA): TGTGCCAGCAGCTTAGGGCGTCTCGACCCGCCGGACGAGCAGTACTTC.

The V and J genes are TRBV5-4 and TRBJ2-3, with a weak D call TRBD2 (6 bases). The germline gives CDR1 SGHNT, CDR2 YYREEE (reference sequence). V lost 6 bases to trimming and J lost 5 bases, with 19 bases between them. The CDR3 has 15 residues. DNA of the CDR3: TGTGCCAGCAATATGGGGCTAGCGAGCGGAGATACGCAGTATTTT. Encoded protein: CASNMGLASGDTQYF. The variable domain in full, completed from reference TRBV5-4 and TRBJ2-3, reads ETGVTQSPTHLIKTRGQQVTLRCSSQSGHNTVSWYQQALGQGPQFIFQYYREEENGRGNFPPRFSGLQFPNYSSELNVNALELDDSALYLCASNMGLASGDTQYFGPGTRLTVL.

The V call is TRBV2, the J call TRBJ1-3; no clear D gene. CDR1 SNHLY and CDR2 FYNNEI come from the germline V gene. V gave up 2 bases and J gave up 0 bases, with 2 bases separating them. The CDR3 runs 13 residues. The CDR3 spells CASSESSGNTIYF. The CDR3 nucleotides are TGTGCCAGCAGTGAAAGCTCTGGAAACACCATATATTTT.

The chain couples TRBV27 to TRBJ1-1; 10 bases match TRBD1. The CDR3 sequence is 17 residues long. Germline V CDR1 and CDR2: MNHEY, SMNVEV (reference sequence). Trimming took 0 bases from V and 2 from J; bases not matched to a gene: 6. CDR3 DNA sequence: TGTGCCAGCAGTTTATCGTCCCGACAGGGGGCCAACACTGAAGCTTTCTTT. It encodes CASSLSSRQGANTEAFF.